What follows are 23 T cell receptor beta chains derived from one specimen sequenced in a study of CD8 T cells in Susac syndrome. The RNA input was roughly 0.45 to 1 ug, and it was reverse transcribed with random hexamers. One entry per CDR3 protein results from TCRdb running MiXCR on the immunoSEQ multiplex PCR reads. The data show tens of thousands of distinct CDR3 sequences, with approximately 93% seen just once and less than 0.16% held by the top ten. The specimen sequenced was CD4+ T cells from PBMCs. These TCRs come from a human donor with Susac syndrome.

J is TRBJ1-4 and V is TRBV12-3 or TRBV12-4; unclear D gene. The CDR3 has 11 residues. Trimming pared 3 bases from V and 8 bases from J, leaving 4 bases between. CDR3 residues: CASSLREKLFF. CDR3 nucleotide sequence: TGTGCCAGCAGTTTGAGAGAAAAACTGTTTTTT.

This rearrangement joins TRBV10-3 to TRBJ2-5; TRBD1 or TRBD2 may be the D gene (6 bases each). The CDR3 covers 13 residues. CDR1 and CDR2 from the germline V gene are ENHRY and SYGVKD. Deletions cut 6 bases from V and 5 bases from J, with 13 bases between. CDR3: CAIRGGSVETQYF. The DNA of the CDR3 is TGTGCCATCAGGGGGGGCAGCGTCGAGACCCAGTACTTC.

This chain links TRBV23-1 with TRBJ2-7; 12 bases fit TRBD1. TRBV23-1 counts as an open reading frame of uncertain function. Germline trimming cut 3 bases from V and 0 bases from J; bases unmatched to any gene: 21. The CDR3 runs to 22 residues. CDR3 bases: TGCGCCAGCAGTCATGGGACAGGGGGCCCAGAGCCATCATACCCAAGCTCCTACGAGCAGTACTTC. It yields the protein CASSHGTGGPEPSYPSSYEQYF.

The V call is TRBV28, the J call TRBJ2-1; D ambiguous. Trimming removed 1 base at V and 2 bases at J, with 9 bases between. The V gene's germline CDR1 is MDHEN and CDR2 SYDVKM. The CDR3 extends over 15 amino acids. CDR3 bases: TGTGCCAGCAGTTTATACCTGGGCCCCTACAATGAGCAGTTCTTC. It translates to CASSLYLGPYNEQFF.

V and J are TRBV4-3 and TRBJ1-6, with a weak D call TRBD1 (5 bases). This CDR3 is built from 19 residues. Trimming left V 0 bases short and J 4 bases short, with 19 bases between. CDR1 LGHNA and CDR2 YSLEER come from the germline V gene. The CDR3 sequence: CASSQDPPGGPLYNSPLHF. The CDR3, as DNA: TGCGCCAGCAGCCAAGACCCCCCCGGGGGACCTCTTTATAATTCACCCCTCCACTTT.

The J gene is TRBJ2-7, the V gene TRBV7-9; possibly TRBD1 for D (5 bases). In germline, CDR1 is SEHNR, CDR2 FQNEAQ (reference sequence). There are 15 residues in the CDR3. The germline V and J ends were trimmed by 5 bases and 4 bases, with 18 bases remaining between them. The CDR3 reads CASSPMGPVTYEQYF. In DNA form, the CDR3 reads TGTGCCAGCAGCCCCATGGGGCCCGTTACGTACGAGCAGTACTTC.

This clonotype was picked up one time. The V call is TRBV7-9, the J call TRBJ2-3; weak D call: TRBD1 (6 bases). CDR3 length equals 18 residues. CDR1 and CDR2 (germline): SEHNR, FQNEAQ (reference sequence). V was clipped by 5 bases and J by 0 bases, with 21 bases between them. CDR3 residues: CASSAATGTHFSTDTQYF. CDR3 coding DNA: TGTGCCAGCAGCGCAGCGACCGGGACACATTTTAGCACAGATACGCAGTATTTT.

The chain combines TRBV18 with TRBJ2-1; weak D call: TRBD2 (6 bases). CDR3 length: 15 residues. The V end lost 0 bases, the J end lost 4 bases, and 10 bases lay between the germline ends. The germline gives CDR1 KGHSH, CDR2 LQKENI. CDR3 DNA: TGTGCCAGCTCACCACCAGGGGAGGTATACAATGAGCAGTTCTTC. Its protein is CASSPPGEVYNEQFF.

The chain joins TRBV27 to TRBJ2-5; a possible D gene is TRBD1 (6 bases). The J call is uncertain, as TRBJ2-1 better fits the DNA end. The V gene's germline CDR1 is MNHEY and CDR2 SMNVEV (reference sequence). The CDR3 contains 12 residues. The CDR3 reads CASSLSGAPQFF. The CDR3 DNA reads as TGTGCCAGCAGTTTATCGGGGGCGCCCCAGTTCTTC.

The gene calls are TRBV30 and TRBJ2-1; D may correspond to TRBD1 or TRBD2 (6 bases each). The germline V gene encodes CDR1 GTSNPN and CDR2 SVGIG (reference sequence). Trimming took off 3 bases at V and 1 base at J, with 16 bases between the two ends. CDR3 size: 16 residues. The DNA for the CDR3 is TGTGCCTGGAGGGTTTGGGGGGCAAGATCCTACAATGAGCAGTTCTTC. This sequence encodes CAWRVWGARSYNEQFF.

V usage is TRBV2 and J usage is TRBJ2-1, with D tentatively TRBD1 (6 bases). Germline V CDR1 and CDR2: SNHLY, FYNNEI. CDR3 size: 15 residues. The ends were cut back, 5 bases at V and 5 bases at J, with 16 bases in the middle. In DNA, the CDR3 is TGTGCCAGCAGTAAGGGGGACGGACCACACAATGAGCAGTTCTTC. Translation gives CASSKGDGPHNEQFF.

The V gene is TRBV5-1, the J gene TRBJ1-2; 12 nucleotides match TRBD1. Germline V gene data show CDR1 as SGHRS and CDR2 as YFSETQ. The CDR3 is made up of 14 amino acids. The trim removed 7 bases at V and 8 bases at J, leaving 9 bases unmatched. The CDR3: CASYTGTGGAGYTF. CDR3 in DNA: TGCGCCAGCTATACCGGGACAGGGGGCGCGGGCTACACCTTC.

This rearrangement joins TRBV18 to TRBJ1-6; the match to TRBD1 covers 7 bases. The CDR3 is made up of 18 amino acids. V trimming: 3 bases; J trimming: 0 bases; junction bases outside the gene matches: 8. The V gene's germline CDR1 is KGHSH and CDR2 LQKENI. Here the CDR3 reads CASSPSATGSSYNSPLHF. The DNA of the CDR3 is TGTGCCAGCTCACCCAGCGCGACAGGGAGCTCCTATAATTCACCCCTCCACTTT.

The rearrangement links TRBV6-5 to TRBJ1-1; 7 positions match TRBD1. The CDR3 is 18 residues long. The V gene's germline CDR1 is MNHEY and CDR2 SVGAGI. V dropped 0 bases and J dropped 0; count of bases not matched to a gene: 10. The CDR3 here is CASSYSTGFSGMNTEAFF. For the CDR3, the DNA is TGTGCCAGCAGTTACTCGACAGGGTTTTCGGGAATGAACACTGAAGCTTTCTTT.

V is TRBV5-1 and J is TRBJ2-3; 7 bases are a match to TRBD1. This CDR3 contains 12 residues. Germline values: CDR1 SGHRS, CDR2 YFSETQ. The trim removed 5 bases at V and 5 bases at J, leaving 2 bases unmatched. This CDR3 is CASRAGGDTQYF. In DNA, the CDR3 is TGCGCCAGCAGGGCAGGGGGAGATACGCAGTATTTT.

This rearrangement joins TRBV5-1 to TRBJ1-4; D remains unclear. The CDR3 is made up of 16 amino acids. Per the germline V gene, CDR1 is SGHRS and CDR2 is YFSETQ. V lost 2 bases and J 9 bases, leaving 20 bases between the germline ends. This chain's CDR3 is CASSLGERPLGKKLFF. The DNA for the CDR3 is TGCGCCAGCAGCTTAGGCGAGAGGCCCCTCGGGAAAAAACTGTTTTTT. The full variable domain, its missing parts supplied by reference TRBV5-1 and TRBJ1-4, is KAGVTQTPRYLIKTRGQQVTLSCSPISGHRSVSWYQQTPGQGLQFLFEYFSETQRNKGNFPGRFSGRQFSNSRSEMNVSTLELGDSALYLCASSLGERPLGKKLFFGSGTQLSVL.

The chain carries TRBV30 and TRBJ1-5; D remains ambiguous. The CDR3 length is 14 residues. CDR1 GTSNPN and CDR2 SVGIG come from the germline V gene (reference sequence). Deletions cut 4 bases from V and 6 bases from J, with 16 bases between. CDR3 sequence (DNA): TGTGCCTGGACTGAGTTTTTCTTCGGTCAGCCCCAGCATTTT. This gives the protein CAWTEFFFGQPQHF.

V is TRBV20-1 and J is TRBJ1-6; tentatively, D is TRBD1 (6 bases). Germline CDR1 DFQATT, CDR2 SNEGSKA (reference sequence). The V and J ends lost 6 bases and 3 bases respectively, with 15 bases between them. The CDR3 sequence is 15 residues long. The CDR3 bases are TGCAGTGCCTCCTTTAGGGACAACTATAATTCACCCCTCCACTTT. Protein: CSASFRDNYNSPLHF.

The V and J genes are TRBV9 and TRBJ2-1; TRBD2 agrees at 9 bases. The trim removed 4 bases at V and 4 bases at J, leaving 12 bases unmatched. This CDR3 is built from 17 residues. Germline V CDR1 and CDR2: SGDLS, YYNGEE. The CDR3 is CASSSQSIAGVYNEQFF. The CDR3 DNA reads TGTGCCAGCAGCTCCCAAAGTATAGCGGGGGTTTACAATGAGCAGTTCTTC.

The rearrangement joins TRBV14 to TRBJ1-1; D ambiguous. Germline V gene sequence: CDR1 SGHDN, CDR2 FVKESK. The V and J ends lost 3 bases and 3 bases respectively, with 8 bases between them. The CDR3 covers 13 residues. CDR3 nucleotides: TGTGCCAGCAGCCACGTATTTGACACTGAAGCTTTCTTT. It translates to CASSHVFDTEAFF.

This rearrangement joins TRBV6-6 to TRBJ2-7; a weak D match, TRBD2 (5 bases). The CDR3 spans 13 residues. V shed 2 bases and J shed 1 base, with 6 bases lying between them. Per the germline V gene, CDR1 is MNHNY and CDR2 is SVGAGI (reference sequence). In nucleotides, the CDR3 is TGTGCCAGCAGTTACCAGCGGTCCTACGAGCAGTACTTC. This translates into CASSYQRSYEQYF.

V is TRBV21-1 and J is TRBJ2-7; whether TRBD1, the table's D call, matches the DNA was not checked. TRBV21-1 is a pseudogene locus. CDR3 length: 15 amino acids. The CDR3 DNA sequence: TGTGCCAGCAGCCAAAACAGGGGATCGGCGTACGAGCAGTACTTC. Protein: CASSQNRGSAYEQYF.

This rearrangement joins TRBV7-2 to TRBJ2-3; D gene unclear. Trimming cost V 0 bases and J 4 bases, with 14 bases left between them. Germline assignment: CDR1 SGHTA and CDR2 FQGNSA. The CDR3 is 16 amino acids. The CDR3 region has the DNA TGTGCCAGCAGCTTAGCGGTCTTAAGTGTTCCAGATACGCAGTATTTT. Its protein product is CASSLAVLSVPDTQYF.